Each of the 20 T cell receptor beta chains below was sequenced from the same sample in a study of blood T cell repertoires in COVID-19. Method: immunoSEQ multiplex PCR; TCRdb's copy keeps in-frame clones and lacks some. The repertoire holds a few hundred thousand clones, with around 86% as singletons. The sequenced sample consisted of peripheral blood. Receptor source: a man aged 30 to 39 who had recovered from COVID-19.

In DNA, the CDR3 is TGTGCCAGCAGCATATCGACGGAGGCGTATGGCTACACCTTC. Its translation is CASSISTEAYGYTF. V gene TRBV21-1 combines with J gene TRBJ1-2. TRBV21-1 is recorded as a pseudogene. The CDR3 has 14 amino acids.

This clone was seen a few times. The chain uses TRBV12-3 or TRBV12-4 and TRBJ2-7; maybe TRBD1 (5 bases). This CDR3 has 13 residues. V lost 6 bases, J lost 3 bases, and 12 bases lay in between. The CDR3: CASSFQGIYEQYF. CDR3 nucleotide sequence: TGTGCCAGCAGCTTTCAGGGTATCTACGAGCAGTACTTC.

This chain joins TRBV4-2 and TRBJ2-5; 10 nucleotides line up with TRBD2. This CDR3 region has 16 residues. Looked up from germline, CDR1 is LGHNA and CDR2 is YNFKEQ. Trimming removed 3 bases from V and 3 bases from J; junction bases left unmatched: 7. As DNA, the CDR3 is TGTGCCAGCAGCCATCGAGCGGGGGGGCCTGAAGAGACCCAGTACTTC. Protein: CASSHRAGGPEETQYF.

The chain has TRBV9 and TRBJ2-1; D may be TRBD2 (7 bases). V was clipped by 0 bases and J by 4 bases, with 14 bases between them. This CDR3 comprises 16 residues. Germline assignment: CDR1 SGDLS and CDR2 YYNGEE. Here the CDR3 DNA reads TGTGCCAGCAGCGTAGTCTTCGGGGGGCAATACAATGAGCAGTTCTTC. Its protein is CASSVVFGGQYNEQFF.

This clone was seen just once. The chain is built from TRBV5-1 and TRBJ2-5; weak D call: TRBD1 (6 bases). The V and J ends lost 0 bases and 4 bases respectively, with 16 bases between them. Germline V lookup: CDR1 SGHRS, CDR2 YFSETQ. CDR3 length equals 16 residues. The CDR3 region is CASSLGWGQTAETQYF. CDR3 bases: TGCGCCAGCAGCTTGGGATGGGGGCAGACCGCAGAGACCCAGTACTTC.

This chain joins TRBV5-1 and TRBJ1-1; the match to TRBD1 covers 8 bases. The CDR3 spans 14 residues. V trimming: 6 bases; J trimming: 4 bases; junction bases outside the gene matches: 8. Germline CDR1 and CDR2: SGHRS and YFSETQ. The CDR3 bases are TGCGCCAGCACCCTAACAGGGGGAGGCACTGAAGCTTTCTTT. Encoded protein: CASTLTGGGTEAFF.

The rearrangement uses TRBV5-1 and TRBJ1-3; 7 positions match TRBD1. Trimming took 3 bases from V and 0 from J; bases not matched to a gene: 12. The CDR3 contains 18 residues. Germline CDR1 reads SGHRS; CDR2 reads YFSETQ. CDR3 DNA: TGCGCCAGCAGCTCGGGACAGACCATCCGATACTCTGGAAACACCATATATTTT. The encoded protein is CASSSGQTIRYSGNTIYF.

The chain uses TRBV19 and TRBJ2-2; the match to TRBD1 covers 9 bases. After removal of 7 bases from V and 2 bases from J, the junction contained 8 bases not matched to a gene. The CDR3 covers 16 residues. Germline V lookup: CDR1 LNHDA, CDR2 SQIVND (reference sequence). The CDR3 DNA reads as TGTGCCAGTACCCCCCGGGACAGGGATAACACCGGGGAGCTGTTTTTT. This sequence encodes CASTPRDRDNTGELFF.

There are a few counts of this clone. V and J are TRBV2 and TRBJ1-3; D remains unclear. CDR1 is SNHLY, CDR2 FYNNEI, per germline. The CDR3 runs to 14 residues. The V and J ends lost 5 bases and 3 bases respectively, with 11 bases between them. The CDR3 loop reads CASSRLLGGNTIYF. In DNA, the CDR3 is TGTGCCAGCAGTCGACTGCTGGGTGGAAACACCATATATTTT.

V gene TRBV14 combines with J gene TRBJ2-3; 9 bases are shared with TRBD2. This CDR3 region has 17 residues. CDR1 SGHDN and CDR2 FVKESK come from the germline V gene. Unmatched junction bases numbered 10, after V lost 4 bases and J lost 2 bases. In DNA form, the CDR3 reads TGTGCCAGCAGCCTCCCCATAGCGGGGGCGCTCACAGATACGCAGTATTTT. Translation: CASSLPIAGALTDTQYF.

The chain recombines TRBV5-1 with TRBJ1-4; 8 bases are shared with TRBD1. This CDR3 contains 13 residues. The junction had 3 bases not matched to a gene; V was cut back by 4 bases and J by 7 bases. Germline V gene data show CDR1 as SGHRS and CDR2 as YFSETQ. The CDR3 coding sequence is TGCGCCAGCAGCCCGGGGACAGGTGAAAAACTGTTTTTT. Amino acid sequence: CASSPGTGEKLFF.

The rearrangement uses TRBV6-5 and TRBJ1-2; 9 nucleotides match TRBD1. J lost 3 bases, V lost 6 bases, and 2 bases had no gene match. The germline V gene encodes CDR1 MNHEY and CDR2 SVGAGI. There are 13 residues in the CDR3. CDR3 in amino acids: CASRGTGYYGYTF. DNA for the CDR3: TGTGCCAGCAGGGGGACAGGGTACTATGGCTACACCTTC.

This clone appeared once. CDR3 nucleotide sequence: TGTGCCAGCAGGCCGGACACCCAAGAGACCCAGTACTTC. This codes for CASRPDTQETQYF. This chain uses TRBV28 with TRBJ2-5, with D tentatively TRBD1 (5 bases). Trimming took off 6 bases at V and 1 base at J, with 9 bases between the two ends. CDR3 size: 13 residues. The germline CDR1 and CDR2 sequences are MDHEN and SYDVKM.

The chain uses TRBV7-9 and TRBJ2-1; no reliable D call. Germline V gene lookup returns CDR1 SEHNR and CDR2 FQNEAQ (reference sequence). This CDR3 is 13 amino acids long. The V end was cut by 1 base, the J end by 8 bases, with 9 bases between. The CDR3, as DNA: TGTGCCAGCAGCTTAGTAGTTCTTGATGAGCAGTTCTTC. This sequence encodes CASSLVVLDEQFF.

This clone was counted a few times. The CDR3 here is CAISELLDLRNQPQHF. DNA for the CDR3: TGTGCCATCAGTGAGCTTCTAGACCTTCGCAATCAGCCCCAGCATTTT. The chain couples TRBV10-3 to TRBJ1-5; D gene ambiguous. This CDR3 has 16 residues. V lost 2 bases and J 2 bases, leaving 13 bases between the germline ends. In germline, CDR1 is ENHRY, CDR2 SYGVKD.

A few counts support this clone. The J gene is TRBJ2-2, the V gene TRBV29-1; TRBD1 might be the D (6 bases). Germline V CDR1 and CDR2: SQVTM, ANQGSEA. The CDR3 loop spans 14 amino acids. V lost 4 bases, J lost 0 bases, and 9 bases lay in between. CDR3 nucleotides: TGCAGCGTTGTTCAGGGGACGAACACCGGGGAGCTGTTTTTT. Amino acids: CSVVQGTNTGELFF.

In this sample, this clone turned up once. The chain recombines TRBV7-2 with TRBJ2-3, with TRBD2 identical over 10 bases. Germline lookup yields CDR1 SGHTA and CDR2 FQGNSA. The CDR3 is 15 amino acids. The V and J ends lost 4 bases and 4 bases, in that order; junction bases with no gene match: 5. CDR3 protein: CASSSIGTSADTQYF. The DNA for the CDR3 is TGTGCCAGCAGCTCCATCGGGACTAGCGCAGATACGCAGTATTTT.

The rearrangement uses TRBV7-2 and TRBJ2-1, with 10 positions matching TRBD1. V dropped 7 bases and J dropped 9; count of bases not matched to a gene: 12. The CDR3 extends over 15 amino acids. The germline CDR1 and CDR2 sequences are SGHTA and FQGNSA. CDR3 loop: CASNPTGGPRGEQFF. CDR3 coding DNA: TGTGCCAGCAACCCGACAGGGGGCCCTAGGGGTGAGCAGTTCTTC. The full variable domain, rest sourced from reference TRBV7-2 and TRBJ2-1, is GAGVSQSPSNKVTEKGKDVELRCDPISGHTALYWYRQSLGQGLEFLIYFQGNSAPDKSGLPSDRFSAERTGGSVSTLTIQRTQQEDSAVYLCASNPTGGPRGEQFFGPGTRLTVL.

V gene TRBV10-3 combines with J gene TRBJ1-2; tentatively, D is TRBD1 (5 bases). The germline V gene has CDR1 ENHRY and CDR2 SYGVKD. CDR3 length equals 14 residues. Trimming cost V 2 bases and J 6 bases, with 13 bases left between them. The DNA of the CDR3 is TGTGCCATCAGTGAGCGGAGTGGGGGGAATGGCTACACCTTC. This codes for CAISERSGGNGYTF.

The chain combines TRBV10-3 with TRBJ2-1; 9 positions match TRBD2. This CDR3 spans 13 amino acids. V dropped 7 bases and J dropped 5; count of bases not matched to a gene: 3. In germline, CDR1 is ENHRY, CDR2 SYGVKD. The CDR3 nucleotides are TGTGCCATCAATAGCGGGGGACACAATGAGCAGTTCTTC. Its translation is CAINSGGHNEQFF.